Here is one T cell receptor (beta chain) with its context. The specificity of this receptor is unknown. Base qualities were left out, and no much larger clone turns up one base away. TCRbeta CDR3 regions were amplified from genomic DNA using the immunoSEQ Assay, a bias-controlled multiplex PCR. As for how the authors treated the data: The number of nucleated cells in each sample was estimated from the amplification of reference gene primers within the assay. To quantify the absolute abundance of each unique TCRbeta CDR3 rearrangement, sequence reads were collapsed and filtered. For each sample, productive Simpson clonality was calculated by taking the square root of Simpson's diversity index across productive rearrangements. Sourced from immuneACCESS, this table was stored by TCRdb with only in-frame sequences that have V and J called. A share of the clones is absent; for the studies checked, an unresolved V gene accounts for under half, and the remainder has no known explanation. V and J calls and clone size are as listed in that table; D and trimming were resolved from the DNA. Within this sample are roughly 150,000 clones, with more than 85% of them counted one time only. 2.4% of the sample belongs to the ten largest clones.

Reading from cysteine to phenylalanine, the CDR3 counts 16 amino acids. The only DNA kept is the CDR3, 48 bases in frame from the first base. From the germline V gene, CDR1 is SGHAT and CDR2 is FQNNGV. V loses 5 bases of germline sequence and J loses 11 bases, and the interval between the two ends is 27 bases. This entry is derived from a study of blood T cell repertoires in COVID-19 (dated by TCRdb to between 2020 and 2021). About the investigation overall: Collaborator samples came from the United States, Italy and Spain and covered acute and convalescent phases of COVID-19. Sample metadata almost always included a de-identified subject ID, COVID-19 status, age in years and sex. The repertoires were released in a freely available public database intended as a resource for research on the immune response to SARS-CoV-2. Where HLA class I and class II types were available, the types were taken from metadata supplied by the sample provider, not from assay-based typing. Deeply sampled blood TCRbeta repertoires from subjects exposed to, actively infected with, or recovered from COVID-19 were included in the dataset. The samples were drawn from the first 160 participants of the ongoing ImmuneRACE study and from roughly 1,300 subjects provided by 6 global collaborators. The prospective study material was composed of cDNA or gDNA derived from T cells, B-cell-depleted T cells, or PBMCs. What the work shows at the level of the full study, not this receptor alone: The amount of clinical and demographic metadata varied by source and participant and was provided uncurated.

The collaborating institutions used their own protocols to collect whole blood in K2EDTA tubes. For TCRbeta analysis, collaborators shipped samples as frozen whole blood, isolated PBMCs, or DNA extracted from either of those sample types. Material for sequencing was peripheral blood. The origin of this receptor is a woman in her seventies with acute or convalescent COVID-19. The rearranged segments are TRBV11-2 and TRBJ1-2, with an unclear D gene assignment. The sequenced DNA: TGTGCCAGCAGCCGAGATCTCCGGGGAACGGCGGAGGGTTACACCTTC. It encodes CASSRDLRGTAEGYTF.